A single sample is the source of the 20 T cell receptor beta chains below, sequenced in a study of T cell changes during pregnancy in multiple sclerosis. Clones were sequenced by immunoSEQ multiplex PCR, and TCRdb holds only the in-frame ones, with some missing. This table holds almost 40,000 clones, around nine tenths found once. The sequenced sample was CD4+ T cells from peripheral blood mononuclear cells, obtained in the second trimester of pregnancy. These receptors were taken from a female donor in good health, enrolled as a control in a pregnancy study.

The V call is TRBV7-6, the J call TRBJ2-3; the match to TRBD2 covers 7 bases. V dropped 2 bases and J dropped 0; count of bases not matched to a gene: 8. CDR3 size: 17 residues. In germline, CDR1 is SGHVS, CDR2 FNYEAQ. CDR3 sequence reads: CASSLLGGGGSTDTQYF. The CDR3, as DNA: TGTGCCAGCAGCTTATTAGGCGGCGGGGGTAGCACAGATACGCAGTATTTT. Full variable domain (remainder filled in from reference TRBV7-6 and TRBJ2-3): GAGVSQSPRYKVTKRGQDVALRCDPISGHVSLYWYRQALGQGPEFLTYFNYEAQQDKSGLPNDRFSAERPEGSISTLTIQRTEQRDSAMYRCASSLLGGGGSTDTQYFGPGTRLTVL.

The chain has TRBV30 and TRBJ1-6; D is ambiguous. The germline V and J ends were trimmed by 5 bases and 10 bases, with 15 bases remaining between them. Germline V gene lookup returns CDR1 GTSNPN and CDR2 SVGIG (reference sequence). The CDR3 consists of 13 residues. The CDR3 nucleotides are TGTGCCTGGTCCAACGCCGGGGTCTCACCCCTCCACTTT. As protein: CAWSNAGVSPLHF.

The chain links TRBV15 to TRBJ2-7, with TRBD1 identical over 7 bases. Germline-derived CDR1 and CDR2 are LNHNV and YYDKDF (reference sequence). The CDR3 length is 15 residues. Losses at the gene ends were 0 bases for V and 6 bases for J; bases not matched to a gene: 8. The CDR3 protein is CATSRDRDRAPEQYF. In nucleotides, the CDR3 is TGTGCCACCAGCAGAGATCGTGACAGGGCCCCCGAGCAGTACTTC.

V gene TRBV11-2 combines with J gene TRBJ1-5; perhaps TRBD1 as D (5 bases). CDR3 length equals 13 residues. The V gene lost 3 bases and the J gene lost 4 bases, with 7 bases spanning the gap. CDR1 SGHAT and CDR2 FQNNGV come from the germline V gene. CDR3 sequence: CASSFRTNQPQHF. The CDR3 DNA reads as TGTGCCAGCAGCTTTCGGACAAATCAGCCCCAGCATTTT.

This clone was seen more than once but under ten times. The CDR3 coding sequence is TGTGCCAGTAGGACCGACAGGCAAAATTCACCCCTCCACTTT. It specifies CASRTDRQNSPLHF. V and J are TRBV19 and TRBJ1-6, with D maybe TRBD1 (6 bases). The germline gives CDR1 LNHDA, CDR2 SQIVND (reference sequence). V gave up 6 bases and J gave up 7 bases, with 13 bases separating them. The CDR3 is 14 residues long.

This clone was counted once. The V and J genes are TRBV4-3 and TRBJ2-3; 7 bases are shared with TRBD1. CDR1 is LGHNA and CDR2 is YSLEER in the germline V gene. The junction had 9 bases not matched to a gene; V was cut back by 2 bases and J by 4 bases. The CDR3 is made up of 16 amino acids. The CDR3 region is CASSQQGRGRADTQYF. The DNA of the CDR3 is TGCGCCAGCAGCCAACAGGGTAGGGGGCGTGCAGATACGCAGTATTTT.

This rearrangement joins TRBV9 to TRBJ2-3; tentative D call: TRBD2 (6 bases). The CDR3 runs to 16 residues. The V gene lost 4 bases and the J gene lost 0 bases, with 15 bases spanning the gap. Germline V CDR1 and CDR2: SGDLS, YYNGEE. The CDR3 region is CASSPLSAGSTDTQYF. The CDR3, as DNA: TGTGCCAGCAGCCCCCTTTCGGCGGGGAGCACAGATACGCAGTATTTT. Full variable domain (rest looked up from reference TRBV9 and TRBJ2-3): DSGVTQTPKHLITATGQRVTLRCSPRSGDLSVYWYQQSLDQGLQFLIQYYNGEERAKGNILERFSAQQFPDLHSELNLSSLELGDSALYFCASSPLSAGSTDTQYFGPGTRLTVL.

The V call is TRBV9, the J call TRBJ2-7; 7 bases are shared with TRBD1. Losses at the gene ends were 4 bases for V and 2 bases for J; bases not matched to a gene: 3. Germline V gene lookup returns CDR1 SGDLS and CDR2 YYNGEE. The CDR3 runs 13 residues. This chain's CDR3 is CASSPGQPYEQYF. As DNA, the CDR3 is TGTGCCAGCAGCCCGGGACAGCCCTACGAGCAGTACTTC. Together with reference TRBV9 and TRBJ2-7, the CDR3 gives the full variable domain: DSGVTQTPKHLITATGQRVTLRCSPRSGDLSVYWYQQSLDQGLQFLIQYYNGEERAKGNILERFSAQQFPDLHSELNLSSLELGDSALYFCASSPGQPYEQYFGPGTRLTVT.

This clone was seen once. The V call is TRBV5-1, the J call TRBJ2-1; TRBD2 aligns across 7 bases. Germline lookup yields CDR1 SGHRS and CDR2 YFSETQ. V dropped 3 bases and J dropped 6; count of bases not matched to a gene: 12. The CDR3 consists of 16 residues. The CDR3 region is CASSSEGGEVRNEQFF. The CDR3 DNA reads TGCGCCAGCAGCTCGGAGGGAGGGGAGGTGCGCAATGAGCAGTTCTTC.

In DNA, the CDR3 is TGTGCCAGCAGAGAGGGCTCCACCATATATTTT. It encodes CASREGSTIYF. This chain links TRBV6-6 with TRBJ1-3; D gene uncertain. The V gene's germline CDR1 is MNHNY and CDR2 SVGAGI (reference sequence). Trimming took 6 bases from V and 9 from J, leaving 9 bases between them. The CDR3 has 11 residues.

The chain recombines TRBV7-2 with TRBJ2-7, with 10 positions matching TRBD1. The CDR3 covers 15 residues. The V gene's germline CDR1 is SGHTA and CDR2 FQGNSA. Losses at the gene ends were 1 base for V and 6 bases for J; bases not matched to a gene: 6. The CDR3 region has the DNA TGTGCCAGCAGCTTAGGTGACCGGGACAGGGGCGAGCAGTACTTC. Its translation is CASSLGDRDRGEQYF.

This clone has only a few counts. V and J are TRBV29-1 and TRBJ2-5; D is perhaps TRBD1 (5 bases). With 4 bases removed from V and 2 bases from J, the gap between germline ends came to 8 bases. The CDR3 contains 12 residues. The germline V gene encodes CDR1 SQVTM and CDR2 ANQGSEA. Here the CDR3 reads CSVGQKQETQYF. CDR3 nucleotide sequence: TGCAGCGTTGGACAGAAGCAAGAGACCCAGTACTTC.

The chain links TRBV6-5 to TRBJ2-5; a possible D gene is TRBD2 (6 bases). Trimming removed 11 bases at V and 3 bases at J, with 19 bases between. The CDR3 has 14 amino acids. Germline CDR1 reads MNHEY; CDR2 reads SVGAGI. The CDR3 region has the DNA TGTGCCTCAAGGTCGGGGACTTCTAAAGAGACCCAGTACTTC. It yields the protein CASRSGTSKETQYF.

This chain connects TRBV7-2 to TRBJ2-1; 10 bases line up with TRBD1. This CDR3 is built from 16 residues. Germline CDR1 and CDR2: SGHTA and FQGNSA. The V and J ends lost 5 bases and 10 bases, in that order; junction bases with no gene match: 14. CDR3 coding DNA: TGTGCCAGCAGCCGCAGGGTGGGACAGGGGCACGTGGAGCAGTTCTTC. Translation: CASSRRVGQGHVEQFF.

The chain employs TRBV7-3 and TRBJ1-2; D may be TRBD1 (5 bases). CDR3 length: 14 amino acids. Trimming took off 1 base at V and 8 bases at J, with 14 bases between the two ends. Germline CDR1 and CDR2: SGHTA and FQGTGA. The CDR3 nucleotides are TGTGCCAGCAGCTTAAAGCCGGGGGAAGGCGGCTACACCTTC. As protein: CASSLKPGEGGYTF.

This clone occurred once. V usage is TRBV19 and J usage is TRBJ2-7; the D gene is possibly TRBD1 (6 bases). The CDR3 loop spans 14 amino acids. Germline assignment: CDR1 LNHDA and CDR2 SQIVND (reference sequence). Trimming cost V 6 bases and J 3 bases, with 15 bases left between them. CDR3 sequence (DNA): TGTGCCAGTAGACCCGGGACAAGTGACTACGAGCAGTACTTC. It codes for CASRPGTSDYEQYF.

This chain uses TRBV27 with TRBJ1-6, with D perhaps matching TRBD1 (6 bases). The CDR3 runs 16 residues. Between the trimmed V and J ends, which lost 5 bases and 6 bases, there was a span of 17 bases. Germline CDR1 is MNHEY and CDR2 is SMNVEV (reference sequence). CDR3: CASSIHRDRFNSPLHF. The CDR3 DNA is TGTGCCAGCAGTATTCACAGGGACCGCTTTAATTCACCCCTCCACTTT.

V usage is TRBV7-9 and J usage is TRBJ1-2; D possibly corresponds to TRBD1 (5 bases). CDR3 length equals 16 residues. V was clipped by 1 base and J by 2 bases, with 14 bases between them. Germline V gives CDR1 SEHNR, CDR2 FQNEAQ (reference sequence). The CDR3 here is CASSLVLGGENYGYTF. In DNA, the CDR3 is TGTGCCAGCAGCTTAGTCTTGGGGGGGGAAAACTATGGCTACACCTTC.

DNA for the CDR3: TGTGCCTGGAGTGACAATGATTCACCCCTCCACTTT. Translation: CAWSDNDSPLHF. The rearrangement links TRBV30 to TRBJ1-6, with D hard to call. Deletions cut 1 base from V and 8 bases from J, with 6 bases between. Germline loops: CDR1 GTSNPN, CDR2 SVGIG (reference sequence). The CDR3 totals 12 residues.

The CDR3, as DNA: TGTGCCAGCAGCCCCCAAGGCGGGGGCACGGAGACCCAGTACTTC. Its translation is CASSPQGGGTETQYF. J is TRBJ2-5 and V is TRBV7-2; weak D call: TRBD2 (7 bases). This CDR3 is 15 amino acids long. CDR1 SGHTA and CDR2 FQGNSA come from the germline V gene. The V and J ends lost 5 bases and 5 bases respectively, with 18 bases between them. Filled out from reference TRBV7-2 and TRBJ2-5, the complete variable domain reads GAGVSQSPSNKVTEKGKDVELRCDPISGHTALYWYRQSLGQGLEFLIYFQGNSAPDKSGLPSDRFSAERTGGSVSTLTIQRTQQEDSAVYLCASSPQGGGTETQYFGPGTRLLVL.